These T cell receptor beta chains were read from a single sample in a study of T cell changes during pregnancy in multiple sclerosis. Assay used: immunoSEQ multiplex PCR; TCRdb lists only in-frame clones, some missing. There are 68,000 or so clones in the sample; around 90% occur only once, and 0.86% lies in the top ten. Sequenced material: peripheral blood, taken in the second trimester of pregnancy. The receptors were sampled from a female donor with multiple sclerosis, enrolled in a pregnancy study. Both conserved end residues are part of each CDR3. D genes are given only for firm matches. The size entry is marked missing in some rows and otherwise reads once, few, many or a size class.

j_call: TRBJ1-6; v_call: TRBV4-3; d_call: NA; clone_size: NA; cdr3_aa: CASSQGSRVGNSPLHF; cdr3_nt: TGCGCCAGCAGCCAAGGGTCGCGGGTTGGTAATTCACCCCTCCACTTT
j_call: TRBJ2-1; v_call: TRBV5-4; d_call: TRBD2; clone_size: NA; cdr3_aa: CASSLGGGAYYNEQFF; cdr3_nt: TGTGCCAGCAGCTTGGGCGGGGGGGCTTACTACAATGAGCAGTTCTTC
j_call: TRBJ2-1; v_call: TRBV6-4; d_call: NA; clone_size: NA; cdr3_aa: CASSPEAASYNEQFF; cdr3_nt: TGTGCCAGCAGCCCTGAGGCTGCCTCCTACAATGAGCAGTTCTTC
j_call: TRBJ1-2; v_call: TRBV7-3; d_call: TRBD1; clone_size: NA; cdr3_aa: CASSSEGADYGYTF; cdr3_nt: TGTGCCAGCAGCTCTGAGGGGGCGGACTATGGCTACACCTTC
j_call: TRBJ2-6; v_call: TRBV19; d_call: NA; clone_size: once; cdr3_aa: CASRPRGAGANVLTF; cdr3_nt: TGTGCCAGTAGACCCCGGGGGGCCGGGGCCAACGTCCTGACTTTC
j_call: TRBJ2-1; v_call: TRBV7-2; d_call: TRBD2; clone_size: NA; cdr3_aa: CASSLAGALYNEQFF; cdr3_nt: TGTGCCAGCAGCCTAGCGGGGGCCCTGTACAATGAGCAGTTCTTC
j_call: TRBJ1-1; v_call: TRBV19; d_call: NA; clone_size: NA; cdr3_aa: CASSIVGAARGIYTEAFF; cdr3_nt: TGTGCCAGTAGTATAGTTGGGGCCGCCAGGGGTATTTACACTGAAGCTTTCTTT
j_call: TRBJ2-6; v_call: TRBV4-2; d_call: TRBD1; clone_size: NA; cdr3_aa: CASSPRRQGLVGANVLTF; cdr3_nt: TGTGCCAGCAGCCCCCGGCGACAGGGGTTAGTTGGGGCCAACGTCCTGACTTTC
j_call: TRBJ2-7; v_call: TRBV9; d_call: TRBD2; clone_size: NA; cdr3_aa: CASSVGGGEWDEQYF; cdr3_nt: TGTGCCAGCAGCGTCGGCGGGGGGGAGTGGGACGAGCAGTACTTC
j_call: TRBJ2-7; v_call: TRBV6-5; d_call: NA; clone_size: NA; cdr3_aa: CASLPGALSYEQYF; cdr3_nt: TGTGCCAGCTTACCTGGGGCTTTATCCTACGAGCAGTACTTC
j_call: TRBJ2-1; v_call: TRBV7-3; d_call: TRBD2; clone_size: NA; cdr3_aa: CASSLTGGTSGLNEQFF; cdr3_nt: TGTGCCAGCAGCTTAACGGGGGGGACTAGCGGCCTAAATGAGCAGTTCTTC
j_call: TRBJ2-5; v_call: TRBV9; d_call: TRBD2; clone_size: NA; cdr3_aa: CASTSSGGVRETQYF; cdr3_nt: TGTGCCAGCACGAGCAGCGGGGGAGTTCGAGAGACCCAGTACTTC
j_call: TRBJ1-4; v_call: TRBV5-6; d_call: NA; clone_size: NA; cdr3_aa: CASSLPTVNEKLFF; cdr3_nt: TGTGCCAGCAGCTTACCAACAGTAAATGAAAAACTGTTTTTT
j_call: TRBJ2-7; v_call: TRBV7-3; d_call: NA; clone_size: NA; cdr3_aa: CASSPGGSVVGEQYF; cdr3_nt: TGTGCCAGCAGCCCCGGCGGTAGCGTTGTAGGCGAGCAGTACTTC
j_call: TRBJ1-2; v_call: TRBV11-2; d_call: TRBD1; clone_size: few; cdr3_aa: CASSYFVQGLGGYTF; cdr3_nt: TGTGCCAGCAGTTATTTCGTACAGGGGCTAGGGGGCTACACCTTC
j_call: TRBJ1-2; v_call: TRBV4-3; d_call: TRBD1; clone_size: NA; cdr3_aa: CASSPGQGKGYTF; cdr3_nt: TGCGCCAGCAGCCCGGGACAGGGTAAAGGCTACACCTTC
j_call: TRBJ2-1; v_call: TRBV5-1; d_call: TRBD1; clone_size: NA; cdr3_aa: CASSFRDRGGNEQFF; cdr3_nt: TGCGCCAGCAGCTTCCGGGACAGGGGAGGGAATGAGCAGTTCTTC
j_call: TRBJ1-5; v_call: TRBV19; d_call: TRBD1; clone_size: once; cdr3_aa: CASRDGTGGFQPQHF; cdr3_nt: TGTGCCAGTCGGGATGGGACAGGGGGCTTTCAGCCCCAGCATTTT
j_call: TRBJ2-3; v_call: TRBV19; d_call: NA; clone_size: NA; cdr3_aa: CASSTGLPAGDTQYF; cdr3_nt: TGTGCCAGTAGTACCGGACTTCCCGCGGGAGATACGCAGTATTTT
j_call: TRBJ2-7; v_call: TRBV4-3; d_call: TRBD2; clone_size: once; cdr3_aa: CASSQDLAGGPRNEQYF; cdr3_nt: TGCGCCAGCAGCCAAGATTTGGCGGGGGGGCCGAGGAACGAGCAGTACTTC
j_call: TRBJ1-5; v_call: TRBV7-3; d_call: NA; clone_size: NA; cdr3_aa: CASSLTASGNQPQHF; cdr3_nt: TGTGCCAGCAGCTTAACGGCGTCGGGTAATCAGCCCCAGCATTTT
j_call: TRBJ2-5; v_call: TRBV6-5; d_call: NA; clone_size: NA; cdr3_aa: CASRNQYQETQYF; cdr3_nt: TGTGCCAGCAGAAATCAGTACCAAGAGACCCAGTACTTC
j_call: TRBJ2-5; v_call: TRBV7-2; d_call: TRBD2; clone_size: NA; cdr3_aa: CASSLAGLAGGQSPETQYF; cdr3_nt: TGTGCCAGCAGCTTAGCCGGACTAGCGGGGGGGCAATCTCCAGAGACCCAGTACTTC
j_call: TRBJ2-5; v_call: TRBV7-3; d_call: TRBD2; clone_size: NA; cdr3_aa: CASSVQGLPGTQYF; cdr3_nt: TGTGCCAGCAGCGTCCAGGGACTACCAGGGACCCAGTACTTC
j_call: TRBJ2-1; v_call: TRBV5-4; d_call: NA; clone_size: NA; cdr3_aa: CASSLTTRSYNEQFF; cdr3_nt: TGTGCCAGCAGCCTGACTACCCGCTCCTACAATGAGCAGTTCTTC
j_call: TRBJ2-5; v_call: TRBV11-2; d_call: NA; clone_size: once; cdr3_aa: CASSSGGATGAGETQYF; cdr3_nt: TGTGCCAGCAGCTCAGGGGGGGCGACAGGGGCCGGGGAGACCCAGTACTTC
j_call: TRBJ2-2; v_call: TRBV6-5; d_call: TRBD1; clone_size: once; cdr3_aa: CASRETGLSTGELFF; cdr3_nt: TGTGCCAGCAGGGAGACAGGGTTGAGCACCGGGGAGCTGTTTTTT
j_call: TRBJ1-3; v_call: TRBV5-6; d_call: NA; clone_size: NA; cdr3_aa: CASSKRGPAGNTIYF; cdr3_nt: TGTGCCAGCAGCAAACGGGGTCCGGCAGGAAACACCATATATTTT
j_call: TRBJ2-3; v_call: TRBV7-3; d_call: NA; clone_size: NA; cdr3_aa: CASSAGAGPADTQYF; cdr3_nt: TGTGCCAGCAGCGCAGGGGCGGGCCCAGCAGATACGCAGTATTTT
j_call: TRBJ1-6; v_call: TRBV30; d_call: NA; clone_size: NA; cdr3_aa: CAWSAAGTNNSPLHF; cdr3_nt: TGTGCCTGGAGTGCAGCCGGGACAAATAATTCACCCCTCCACTTT
j_call: TRBJ2-2; v_call: TRBV7-2; d_call: TRBD2; clone_size: few; cdr3_aa: CASSLALAGALTGELFF; cdr3_nt: TGTGCCAGCAGCTTAGCACTAGCGGGGGCCCTCACCGGGGAGCTGTTTTTT
j_call: TRBJ2-1; v_call: TRBV6-5; d_call: TRBD2; clone_size: NA; cdr3_aa: CASIPPGGNYNEQFF; cdr3_nt: TGTGCCAGCATTCCCCCGGGGGGGAACTACAATGAGCAGTTCTTC
j_call: TRBJ2-3; v_call: TRBV11-3; d_call: NA; clone_size: NA; cdr3_aa: CASSPIHSTQYF; cdr3_nt: TGTGCCAGCAGCCCTATTCACAGTACGCAGTATTTT
j_call: TRBJ1-6; v_call: TRBV10-3; d_call: NA; clone_size: NA; cdr3_aa: CAISDSSDLLGSPLHF; cdr3_nt: TGTGCCATCAGTGATTCGTCGGACTTACTCGGTTCACCCCTCCACTTT
j_call: TRBJ1-2; v_call: TRBV7-9; d_call: TRBD1; clone_size: NA; cdr3_aa: CASSFGTESGYTF; cdr3_nt: TGTGCCAGCAGCTTTGGGACAGAGAGCGGCTACACCTTC
j_call: TRBJ1-2; v_call: TRBV5-6; d_call: NA; clone_size: NA; cdr3_aa: CASRGDGVGGGYGYTF; cdr3_nt: TGTGCCAGCAGGGGCGATGGCGTGGGAGGAGGCTATGGCTACACCTTC
j_call: TRBJ1-1; v_call: TRBV4-3; d_call: NA; clone_size: few; cdr3_aa: CASSNPPTNGGAFF; cdr3_nt: TGCGCCAGCAGCAATCCCCCTACGAACGGCGGAGCTTTCTTT
j_call: TRBJ2-3; v_call: TRBV7-3; d_call: NA; clone_size: NA; cdr3_aa: CASSLTGPTDTQYF; cdr3_nt: TGTGCCAGCAGCTTAACGGGGCCTACAGATACGCAGTATTTT
j_call: TRBJ1-2; v_call: TRBV7-2; d_call: NA; clone_size: NA; cdr3_aa: CASSLSVDIWGYTF; cdr3_nt: TGTGCCAGCAGCTTATCGGTCGACATATGGGGCTACACCTTC
j_call: TRBJ2-3; v_call: TRBV7-2; d_call: TRBD1; clone_size: NA; cdr3_aa: CASSLRDRGFEDTQYF; cdr3_nt: TGTGCCAGCAGCCTCCGGGACAGGGGTTTTGAAGATACGCAGTATTTT
j_call: TRBJ2-5; v_call: TRBV15; d_call: NA; clone_size: NA; cdr3_aa: CATSTDSVQETQYF; cdr3_nt: TGTGCCACCAGCACTGACTCAGTTCAAGAGACCCAGTACTTC
j_call: TRBJ2-7; v_call: TRBV11-2; d_call: NA; clone_size: NA; cdr3_aa: CASSLAGGSEQYF; cdr3_nt: TGTGCCAGCAGCTTAGCTGGGGGGAGCGAGCAGTACTTC
j_call: TRBJ1-2; v_call: TRBV7-6; d_call: TRBD1; clone_size: NA; cdr3_aa: CASRPPGQNYGYTF; cdr3_nt: TGTGCCAGCAGACCTCCGGGACAGAACTATGGCTACACCTTC
j_call: TRBJ1-2; v_call: TRBV14; d_call: NA; clone_size: NA; cdr3_aa: CASSQGEGGAYGYTF; cdr3_nt: TGTGCCAGCAGCCAGGGGGAAGGGGGAGCCTATGGCTACACCTTC
j_call: TRBJ2-5; v_call: TRBV6-5; d_call: TRBD1; clone_size: NA; cdr3_aa: CASKTGGGRAQYF; cdr3_nt: TGTGCCAGCAAAACAGGGGGCGGCAGGGCCCAGTACTTC
j_call: TRBJ2-7; v_call: TRBV6-1; d_call: NA; clone_size: NA; cdr3_aa: CASGGRSEQYF; cdr3_nt: TGTGCCAGCGGAGGCAGATCTGAGCAGTACTTC
j_call: TRBJ2-1; v_call: TRBV9; d_call: TRBD1; clone_size: NA; cdr3_aa: CASSVVGQGYNEQFF; cdr3_nt: TGTGCCAGCAGCGTAGTTGGACAGGGATACAATGAGCAGTTCTTC
j_call: TRBJ1-1; v_call: TRBV14; d_call: NA; clone_size: NA; cdr3_aa: CASSPDSLWTEVEAFF; cdr3_nt: TGTGCCAGCAGCCCGGACAGTCTATGGACTGAGGTGGAAGCTTTCTTT